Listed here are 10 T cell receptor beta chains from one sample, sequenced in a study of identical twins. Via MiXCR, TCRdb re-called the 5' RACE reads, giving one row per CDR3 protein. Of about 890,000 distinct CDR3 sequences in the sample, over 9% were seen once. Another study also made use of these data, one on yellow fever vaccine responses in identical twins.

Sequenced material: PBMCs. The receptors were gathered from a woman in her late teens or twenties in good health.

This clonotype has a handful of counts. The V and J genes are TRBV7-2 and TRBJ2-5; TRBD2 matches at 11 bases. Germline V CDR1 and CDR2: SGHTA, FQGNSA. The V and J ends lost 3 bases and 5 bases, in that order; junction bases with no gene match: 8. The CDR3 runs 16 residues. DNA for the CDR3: TGTGCCAGCAGCTTGGAAACTAGCGGGGGCTACGAGACCCAGTACTTC. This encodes CASSLETSGGYETQYF. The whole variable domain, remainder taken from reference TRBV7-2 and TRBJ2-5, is GAGVSQSPSNKVTEKGKDVELRCDPISGHTALYWYRQSLGQGLEFLIYFQGNSAPDKSGLPSDRFSAERTGGSVSTLTIQRTQQEDSAVYLCASSLETSGGYETQYFGPGTRLLVL.

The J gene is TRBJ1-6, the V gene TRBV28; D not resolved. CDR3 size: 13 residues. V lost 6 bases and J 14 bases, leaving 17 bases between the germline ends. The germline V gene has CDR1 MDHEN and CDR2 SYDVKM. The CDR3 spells CASSPGLEWTLHF. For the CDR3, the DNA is TGTGCCAGCAGCCCTGGTTTGGAGTGGACCCTCCACTTT.

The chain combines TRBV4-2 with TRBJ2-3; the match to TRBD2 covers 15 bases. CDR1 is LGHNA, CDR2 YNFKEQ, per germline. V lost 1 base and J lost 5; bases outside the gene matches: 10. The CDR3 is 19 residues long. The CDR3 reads CASSQGTSGRAPPQDTQYF. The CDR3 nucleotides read TGTGCCAGCAGCCAAGGGACTAGCGGGAGGGCCCCCCCCCAAGATACGCAGTATTTT.

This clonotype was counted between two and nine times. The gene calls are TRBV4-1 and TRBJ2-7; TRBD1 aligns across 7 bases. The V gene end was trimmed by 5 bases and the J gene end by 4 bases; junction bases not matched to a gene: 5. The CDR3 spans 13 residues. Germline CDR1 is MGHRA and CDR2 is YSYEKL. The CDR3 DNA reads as TGCGCCAGCAGCTATGGCAGGGGGTACGAGCAGTACTTC. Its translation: CASSYGRGYEQYF.

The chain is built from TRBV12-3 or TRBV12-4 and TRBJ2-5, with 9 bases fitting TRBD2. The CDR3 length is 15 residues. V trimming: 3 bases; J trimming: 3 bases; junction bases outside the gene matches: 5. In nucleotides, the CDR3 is TGTGCCAGCAGTTTTGTTAGCGGGGGAGAAGAGACCCAGTACTTC. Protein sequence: CASSFVSGGEETQYF.

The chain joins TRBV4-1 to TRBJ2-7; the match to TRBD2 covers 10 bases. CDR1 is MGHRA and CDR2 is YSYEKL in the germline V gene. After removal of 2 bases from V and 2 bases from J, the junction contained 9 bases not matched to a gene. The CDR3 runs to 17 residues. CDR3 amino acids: CASSQLAGATRPYEQYV. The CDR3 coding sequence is TGCGCCAGCAGCCAACTAGCGGGGGCCACGAGACCCTACGAGCAGTACGTC.

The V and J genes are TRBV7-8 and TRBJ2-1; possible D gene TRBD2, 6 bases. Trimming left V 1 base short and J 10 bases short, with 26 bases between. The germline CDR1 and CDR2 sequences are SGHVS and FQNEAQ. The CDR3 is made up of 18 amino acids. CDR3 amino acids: CASSLVVGYVAGKGEQFF. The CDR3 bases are TGTGCCAGCAGCTTAGTGGTAGGTTACGTCGCGGGAAAAGGAGAGCAGTTCTTC.

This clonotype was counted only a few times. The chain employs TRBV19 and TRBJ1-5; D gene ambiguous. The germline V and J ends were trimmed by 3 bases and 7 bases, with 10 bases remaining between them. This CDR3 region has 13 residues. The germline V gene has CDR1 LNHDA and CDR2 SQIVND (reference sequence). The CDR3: CASSMGFEQPQHF. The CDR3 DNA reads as TGTGCCAGTAGTATGGGTTTTGAGCAGCCCCAGCATTTT.

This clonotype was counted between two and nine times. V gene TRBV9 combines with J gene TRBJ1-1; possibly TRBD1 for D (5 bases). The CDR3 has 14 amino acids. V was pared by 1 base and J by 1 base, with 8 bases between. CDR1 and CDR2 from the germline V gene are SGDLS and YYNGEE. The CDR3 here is CASSVQGKNTEAFF. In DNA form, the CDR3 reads TGTGCCAGCAGCGTACAGGGAAAGAACACTGAAGCTTTCTTT.

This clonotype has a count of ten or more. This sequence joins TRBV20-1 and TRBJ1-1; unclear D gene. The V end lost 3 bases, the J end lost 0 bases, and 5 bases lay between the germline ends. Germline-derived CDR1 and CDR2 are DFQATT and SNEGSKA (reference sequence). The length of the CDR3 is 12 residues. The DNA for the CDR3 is TGCAGTGCTAGTAGTATGAACACTGAAGCTTTCTTT. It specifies CSASSMNTEAFF.